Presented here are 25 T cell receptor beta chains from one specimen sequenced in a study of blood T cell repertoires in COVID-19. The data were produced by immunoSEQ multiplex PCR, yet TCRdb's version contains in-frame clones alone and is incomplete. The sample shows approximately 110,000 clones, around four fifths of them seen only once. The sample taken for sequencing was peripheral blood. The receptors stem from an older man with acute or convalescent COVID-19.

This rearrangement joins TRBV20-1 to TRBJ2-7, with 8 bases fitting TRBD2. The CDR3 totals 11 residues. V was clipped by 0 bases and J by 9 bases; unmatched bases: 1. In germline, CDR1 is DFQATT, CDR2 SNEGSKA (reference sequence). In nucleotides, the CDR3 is TGCAGTGCTAGAGAGAGCGGGAGGCAGTACTTC. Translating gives CSARESGRQYF.

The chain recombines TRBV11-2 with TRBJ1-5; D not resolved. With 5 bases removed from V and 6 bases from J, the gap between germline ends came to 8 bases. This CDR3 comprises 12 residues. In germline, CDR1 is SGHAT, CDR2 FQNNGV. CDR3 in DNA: TGTGCCAGCAGCCAGGACTCTCAGCCCCAGCATTTT. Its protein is CASSQDSQPQHF.

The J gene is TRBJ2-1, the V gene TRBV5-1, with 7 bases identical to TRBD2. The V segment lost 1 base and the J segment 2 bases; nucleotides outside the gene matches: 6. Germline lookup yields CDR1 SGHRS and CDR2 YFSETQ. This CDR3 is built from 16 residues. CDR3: CASSLPGTTAYNEQFF. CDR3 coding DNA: TGCGCCAGCAGCTTGCCGGGGACTACCGCCTACAATGAGCAGTTCTTC.

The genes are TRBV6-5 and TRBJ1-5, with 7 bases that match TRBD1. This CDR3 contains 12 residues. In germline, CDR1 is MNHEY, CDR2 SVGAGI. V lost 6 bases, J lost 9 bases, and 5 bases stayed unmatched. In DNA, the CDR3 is TGTGCCAGCAGACCCGACAGGGCGCCCCAGCATTTT. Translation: CASRPDRAPQHF.

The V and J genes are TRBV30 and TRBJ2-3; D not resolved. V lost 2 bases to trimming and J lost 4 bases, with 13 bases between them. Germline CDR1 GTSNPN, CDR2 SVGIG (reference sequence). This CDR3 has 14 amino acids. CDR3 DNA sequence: TGTGCCTGGAGTAGCTCCCTATCTGCAGATACGCAGTATTTT. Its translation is CAWSSSLSADTQYF.

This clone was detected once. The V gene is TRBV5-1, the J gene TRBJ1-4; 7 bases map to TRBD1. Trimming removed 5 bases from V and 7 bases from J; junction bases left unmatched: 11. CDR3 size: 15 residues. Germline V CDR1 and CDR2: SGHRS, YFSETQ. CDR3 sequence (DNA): TGCGCCAGCAGGGCGACCGGGACAGAAGGTGAAAAACTGTTTTTT. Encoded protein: CASRATGTEGEKLFF.

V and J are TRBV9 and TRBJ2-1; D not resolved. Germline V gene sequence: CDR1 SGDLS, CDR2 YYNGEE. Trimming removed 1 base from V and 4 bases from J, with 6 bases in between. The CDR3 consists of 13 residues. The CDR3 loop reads CASSVSTYNEQFF. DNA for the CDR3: TGTGCCAGCAGCGTATCTACGTACAATGAGCAGTTCTTC.

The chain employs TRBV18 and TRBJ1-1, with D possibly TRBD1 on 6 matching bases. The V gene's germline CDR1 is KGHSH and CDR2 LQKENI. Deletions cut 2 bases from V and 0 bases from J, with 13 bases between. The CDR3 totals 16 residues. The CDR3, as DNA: TGTGCCAGCTCACCAAGGGCGGGGGCGTTGAACACTGAAGCTTTCTTT. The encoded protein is CASSPRAGALNTEAFF.

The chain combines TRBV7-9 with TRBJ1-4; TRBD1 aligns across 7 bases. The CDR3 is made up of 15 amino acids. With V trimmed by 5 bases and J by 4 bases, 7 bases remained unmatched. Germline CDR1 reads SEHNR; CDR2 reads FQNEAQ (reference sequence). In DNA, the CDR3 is TGTGCCAGCAGCCGATCGACAGGGAATAATGAAAAACTGTTTTTT. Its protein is CASSRSTGNNEKLFF. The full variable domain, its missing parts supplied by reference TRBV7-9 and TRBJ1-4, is DTGVSQNPRHKITKRGQNVTFRCDPISEHNRLYWYRQTLGQGPEFLTYFQNEAQLEKSRLLSDRFSAERPKGSFSTLEIQRTEQGDSAMYLCASSRSTGNNEKLFFGSGTQLSVL.

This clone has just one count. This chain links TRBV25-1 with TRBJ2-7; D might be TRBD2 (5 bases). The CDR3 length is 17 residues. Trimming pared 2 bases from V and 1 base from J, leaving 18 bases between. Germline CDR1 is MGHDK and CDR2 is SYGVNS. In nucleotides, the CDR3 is TGTGCCAGCAGTGAAGGTCTGAGTCGGGATTGGTCCTACGAGCAGTACTTC. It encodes CASSEGLSRDWSYEQYF.

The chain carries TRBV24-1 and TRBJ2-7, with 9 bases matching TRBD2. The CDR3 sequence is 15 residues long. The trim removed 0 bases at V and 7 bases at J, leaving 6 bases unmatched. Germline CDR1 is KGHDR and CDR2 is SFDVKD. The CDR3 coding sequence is TGTGCCACCAGTGATTTGCAGGGACTAGCTCTTGAGCAGTACTTC. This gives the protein CATSDLQGLALEQYF.

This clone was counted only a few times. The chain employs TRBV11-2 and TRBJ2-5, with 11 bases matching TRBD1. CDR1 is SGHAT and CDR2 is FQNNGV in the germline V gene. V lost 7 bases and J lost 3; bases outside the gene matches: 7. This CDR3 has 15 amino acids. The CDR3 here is CASTTRDRGKETQYF. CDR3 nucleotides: TGTGCCAGCACCACTAGGGACAGGGGGAAAGAGACCCAGTACTTC.

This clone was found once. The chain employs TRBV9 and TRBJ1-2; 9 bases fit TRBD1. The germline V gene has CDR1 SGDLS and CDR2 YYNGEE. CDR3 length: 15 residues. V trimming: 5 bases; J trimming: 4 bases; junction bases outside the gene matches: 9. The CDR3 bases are TGTGCCAGCAGGCCGAACCTGGACAGGGGCTATGGCTACACCTTC. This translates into CASRPNLDRGYGYTF.

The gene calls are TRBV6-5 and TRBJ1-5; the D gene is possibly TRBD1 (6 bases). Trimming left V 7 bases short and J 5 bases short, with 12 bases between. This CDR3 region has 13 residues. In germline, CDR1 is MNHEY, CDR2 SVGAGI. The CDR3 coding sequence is TGTGCCAGCAACGAGAGGACAGATCAGCCCCAGCATTTT. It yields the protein CASNERTDQPQHF.

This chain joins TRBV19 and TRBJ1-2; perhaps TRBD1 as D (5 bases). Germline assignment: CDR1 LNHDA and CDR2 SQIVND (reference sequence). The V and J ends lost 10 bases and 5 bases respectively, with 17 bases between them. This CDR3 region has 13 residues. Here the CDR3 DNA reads TGTGCCACGAATCCAGGGCGGCGGTATGGCTACACCTTC. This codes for CATNPGRRYGYTF.

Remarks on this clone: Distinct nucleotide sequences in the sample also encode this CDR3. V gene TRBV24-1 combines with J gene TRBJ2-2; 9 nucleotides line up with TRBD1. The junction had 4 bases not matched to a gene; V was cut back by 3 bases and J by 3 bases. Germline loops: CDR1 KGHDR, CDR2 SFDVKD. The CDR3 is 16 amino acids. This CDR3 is CATSDPRTGDTGELFF. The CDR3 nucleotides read TGTGCCACCAGTGATCCAAGGACAGGGGACACCGGGGAGCTGTTTTTT.

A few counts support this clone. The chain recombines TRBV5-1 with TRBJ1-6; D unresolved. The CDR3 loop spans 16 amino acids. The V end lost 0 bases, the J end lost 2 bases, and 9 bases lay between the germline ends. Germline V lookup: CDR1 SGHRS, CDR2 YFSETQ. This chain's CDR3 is CASSLESGTYNSPLHF. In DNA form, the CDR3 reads TGCGCCAGCAGCTTGGAGTCCGGGACCTATAATTCACCCCTCCACTTT.

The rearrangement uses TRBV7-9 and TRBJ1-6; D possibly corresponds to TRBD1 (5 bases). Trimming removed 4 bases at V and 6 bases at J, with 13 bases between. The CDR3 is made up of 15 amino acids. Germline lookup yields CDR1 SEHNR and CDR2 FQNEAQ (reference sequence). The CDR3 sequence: CASSSQDSPNSPLHF. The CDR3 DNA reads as TGTGCCAGCAGCTCACAGGATTCTCCTAATTCACCCCTCCACTTT. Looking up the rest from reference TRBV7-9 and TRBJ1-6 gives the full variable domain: DTGVSQNPRHKITKRGQNVTFRCDPISEHNRLYWYRQTLGQGPEFLTYFQNEAQLEKSRLLSDRFSAERPKGSFSTLEIQRTEQGDSAMYLCASSSQDSPNSPLHFGNGTRLTVT.

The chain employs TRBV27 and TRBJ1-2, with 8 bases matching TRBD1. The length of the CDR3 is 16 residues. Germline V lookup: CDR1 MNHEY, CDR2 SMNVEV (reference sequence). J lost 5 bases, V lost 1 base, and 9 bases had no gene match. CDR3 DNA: TGTGCCAGCAGTTTATTAAAGCAGGGGGCCCCATATGGCTACACCTTC. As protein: CASSLLKQGAPYGYTF.

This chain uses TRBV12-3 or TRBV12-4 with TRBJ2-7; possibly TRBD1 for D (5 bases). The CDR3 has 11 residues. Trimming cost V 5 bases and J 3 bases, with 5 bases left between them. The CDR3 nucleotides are TGTGCCAGCAGTACAGGCTACGAGCAGTACTTC. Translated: CASSTGYEQYF.

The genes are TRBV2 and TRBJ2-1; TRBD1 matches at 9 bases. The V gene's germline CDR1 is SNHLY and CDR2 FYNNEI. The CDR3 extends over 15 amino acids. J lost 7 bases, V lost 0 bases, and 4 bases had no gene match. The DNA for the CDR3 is TGTGCCAGCAGTGAAGCGGACAGGGGCGGGAATGAGCAGTTCTTC. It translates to CASSEADRGGNEQFF. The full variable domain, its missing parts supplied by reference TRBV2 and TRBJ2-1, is EPEVTQTPSHQVTQMGQEVILRCVPISNHLYFYWYRQILGQKVEFLVSFYNNEISEKSEIFDDQFSVERPDGSNFTLKIRSTKLEDSAMYFCASSEADRGGNEQFFGPGTRLTVL.

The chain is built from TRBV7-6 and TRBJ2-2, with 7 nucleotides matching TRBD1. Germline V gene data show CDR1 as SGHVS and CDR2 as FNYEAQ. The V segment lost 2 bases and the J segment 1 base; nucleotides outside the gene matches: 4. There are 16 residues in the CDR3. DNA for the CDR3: TGTGCCAGCAGCTTATGGGACAGTCAGAACACCGGGGAGCTGTTTTTT. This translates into CASSLWDSQNTGELFF.

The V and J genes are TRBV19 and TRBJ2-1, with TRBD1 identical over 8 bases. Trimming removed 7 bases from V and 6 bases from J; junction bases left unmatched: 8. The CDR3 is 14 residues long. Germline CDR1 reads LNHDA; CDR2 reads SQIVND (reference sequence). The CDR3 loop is CASTDRVGINEQFF. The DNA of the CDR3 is TGTGCCAGTACGGACAGGGTAGGGATCAATGAGCAGTTCTTC. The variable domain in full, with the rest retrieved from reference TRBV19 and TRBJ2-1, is DGGITQSPKYLFRKEGQNVTLSCEQNLNHDAMYWYRQDPGQGLRLIYYSQIVNDFQKGDIAEGYSVSREKKESFPLTVTSAQKNPTAFYLCASTDRVGINEQFFGPGTRLTVL.

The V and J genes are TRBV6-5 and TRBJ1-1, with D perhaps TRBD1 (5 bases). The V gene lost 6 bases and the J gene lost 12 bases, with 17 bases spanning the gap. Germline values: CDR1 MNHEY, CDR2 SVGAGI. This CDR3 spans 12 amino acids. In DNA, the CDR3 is TGTGCCAGCAGCCAGGGATCTATCCATCCTTTCTTT. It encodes CASSQGSIHPFF.

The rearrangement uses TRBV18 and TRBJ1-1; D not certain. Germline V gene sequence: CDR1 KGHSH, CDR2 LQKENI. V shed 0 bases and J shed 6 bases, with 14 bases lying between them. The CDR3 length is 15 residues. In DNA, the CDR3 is TGTGCCAGCTCACCACCGAGGGAAGGGAGCCCTGAAGCTTTCTTT. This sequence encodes CASSPPREGSPEAFF.